This T cell receptor (beta chain) is drawn from a study of blood T cell repertoires in COVID-19. In the study overall: The cDNA or gDNA used as material had been derived from T cells, B-cell-depleted T cells, or PBMCs.

Per the original methods: Scientists estimated how many nucleated cells there were by amplifying reference gene primers. TCRdb's table, derived via immunoSEQ multiplex PCR, lists solely in-frame clones and lacks some. The V and J calls and the clone size are those of that table, but D and trimming were determined from the DNA. This table holds 70,000 to 80,000 clones, approximately 80% found once. Germline V lookup: CDR1 SGDLS, CDR2 YYNGEE. Trimming stripped 6 bases from V and 5 bases from J, with 15 bases between. The CDR3 spans 14 residues. V and J are TRBV9 and TRBJ2-1; no definite D call. Specimen: peripheral blood. The clonotype originates from a human donor in a cohort sampled during active COVID-19. The CDR3: CASTATVGNNEQFF. DNA of the CDR3: TGTGCCAGCACCGCAACAGTCGGAAACAATGAGCAGTTCTTC.